This paragraph covers one T cell receptor (beta chain) sequence. Its target is unknown. Generated by immunoSEQ multiplex PCR, the TCRdb table keeps only in-frame clones and is missing some. The sample consists of tens of thousands of clones, around 90% of them appearing once. This entry belongs to a study of OX40 agonist ivuxolimab in advanced cancers. Background on the study: Ivuxolimab doses were 0.01, 0.1, 0.3, 1.5, 3 or 10 mg/kg every 2 weeks. Anti-PD-1, anti-PD-L1 or anti-CTLA-4 therapy given earlier was allowed, and approximately 40% had some. Three patients got partial responses; one had hepatocellular carcinoma and two had cutaneous melanoma. General study findings and limits: CD4+ and CD8+ blood T cells expanded clonally by week 6 at 0.1 to 3.0 mg/kg.

The CDR3 contains 14 residues. V shed 5 bases and J 5 bases; nucleotides not matched to a gene: 3. CDR1 and CDR2 from the germline V gene are LNHDA and SQIVND (reference sequence). The starting material was CD4+ or CD8+ T cells sorted from blood, obtained in a trial of the OX40 agonist ivuxolimab. The source of this sequence is an adult with an advanced solid tumor such as melanoma, head and neck, liver or kidney cancer. The chain links TRBV19 to TRBJ2-2, with 9 bases fitting TRBD2. CDR3 nucleotide sequence: TGTGCCAGTAGTTCCCTAGCGGGGACCGGGGAGCTGTTTTTT. This codes for CASSSLAGTGELFF.